The 7 T cell receptor beta chains reported below all come from one sample, sequenced in a study of blood T cells in healthy people across ages. Sample-barcoded 5' priming and a J-beta primer mix drove a second PCR of roughly 6 to 12 cycles. TCRdb fed the 5' RACE reads into MiXCR, producing one record per CDR3 protein. The table records some 890,000 distinct CDR3 sequences, about 28% of them present only once. This same sample was also taken into another study, of T cells of mothers and their children.

What was sequenced was blood. Every receptor here comes from a woman in her thirties or forties in good health.

This chain joins TRBV19 and TRBJ2-7, with 12 bases lining up with TRBD1. From germline, CDR1 is LNHDA and CDR2 SQIVND (reference sequence). V lost 8 bases and J lost 6; bases outside the gene matches: 5. This CDR3 is built from 13 residues. CDR3 amino acids: CASGDRGLGEQYF. The CDR3 DNA reads TGTGCCAGTGGGGACAGGGGGCTTGGCGAGCAGTACTTC.

To note about this clonotype: A much more abundant neighbour one base away suggests this may be a read error. The chain links TRBV29-1 to TRBJ2-4, with TRBD2 matching 9 bases. Germline values: CDR1 SQVTM, CDR2 ANQGSEA. The CDR3 spans 15 residues. Losses at the gene ends were 7 bases for V and 13 bases for J; bases not matched to a gene: 20. The CDR3 reads CSAETASGAPNEQYF. The CDR3 DNA follows: TGCAGCGCCGAGACGGCTAGCGGGGCGCCAAATGAGCAGTACTTC. The whole variable domain, remainder taken from reference TRBV29-1 and TRBJ2-4, is SAVISQKPSRDICQRGTSLTIQCQVDSQVTMMFWYRQQPGQSLTLIATANQGSEATYESGFVIDKFPISRPNLTFSTLTVSNMSPEDSSIYLCSAETASGAPNEQYFGAGTRLSVL.

As regards this clonotype: Germline and junction disagree at one end, which may indicate a read error. The rearrangement uses TRBV5-1 and TRBJ1-1, with 8 bases identical to TRBD1. The CDR3 spans 16 residues. Germline CDR1 SGHRS, CDR2 YFSETQ. The DNA for the CDR3 is TGCGCCAACAGCCCATGGACAGGGACCGCAGACACTGAAGCTTTCTTT. Protein product: CANSPWTGTADTEAFF. The variable domain in full, completed from reference TRBV5-1 and TRBJ1-1, reads KAGVTQTPRYLIKTRGQQVTLSCSPISGHRSVSWYQQTPGQGLQFLFEYFSETQRNKGNFPGRFSGRQFSNSRSEMNVSTLELGDSALYLCANSPWTGTADTEAFFGQGTRLTVV.

The V gene is TRBV6-2 or TRBV6-3, the J gene TRBJ1-1; the match to TRBD1 covers 9 bases. Germline V gives CDR1 MNHEY, CDR2 SVGEGT. The CDR3 contains 18 residues. The trim removed 2 bases at V and 1 base at J, leaving 11 bases unmatched. CDR3: CASSYISGQGKRNTEAFF. CDR3 nucleotide sequence: TGTGCCAGCAGTTACATAAGCGGACAGGGGAAGAGGAACACTGAAGCTTTCTTT.

The chain links TRBV7-2 to TRBJ1-1; 8 nucleotides match TRBD1. CDR3 length equals 15 residues. V shed 5 bases and J 1 base; nucleotides not matched to a gene: 6. Germline V gives CDR1 SGHTA, CDR2 FQGNSA. CDR3 nucleotide sequence: TGTGCCAGCAGCCCCAGACAGGGGAAGAACACTGAAGCTTTCTTT. Translation gives CASSPRQGKNTEAFF.

The chain uses TRBV29-1 and TRBJ2-3, with D possibly matching TRBD1 (8 bases). This CDR3 is built from 15 residues. Trimming shortened V by 4 bases and J by 3 bases, and 17 bases separated the two germline ends. Germline lookup yields CDR1 SQVTM and CDR2 ANQGSEA. The CDR3 protein is CSVVLTGGATDTQYF. As DNA, the CDR3 is TGCAGCGTTGTACTTACAGGGGGGGCGACAGATACGCAGTATTTT.

This clonotype was seen only a few times. V is TRBV28 and J is TRBJ1-4, with TRBD1 identical over 7 bases. Per germline, CDR1 MDHEN and CDR2 SYDVKM. CDR3 length: 16 amino acids. With 1 base clipped from V and 5 bases from J, the junction kept 7 bases outside the gene matches. The chain's CDR3 is CASSLFAGQINEKLFF. The CDR3 nucleotides read TGTGCCAGCAGTTTATTCGCGGGACAGATAAATGAAAAACTGTTTTTT.